The 9 T cell receptor beta chains below all came from one sample that was sequenced in a study of identical twins. In TCRdb, the 5' RACE reads were re-called with MiXCR into one record per CDR3 protein. The sample records 570,000 or so distinct CDR3 sequences, just under 10% being singletons. The data also belong to a second study, concerning yellow fever vaccine responses in identical twins.

The sequenced sample was PBMCs. Every receptor here comes from a woman in her late teens or twenties in good health.

The table lists this clonotype with a few counts. CDR3 coding DNA: TGTGCCAGCAGTTTACACCCAGATACGCAGTATTTT. Protein sequence: CASSLHPDTQYF. The chain couples TRBV28 to TRBJ2-3; the D is unclear. The CDR3 totals 12 residues. CDR1 and CDR2 from the germline V gene are MDHEN and SYDVKM. Trimming cost V 2 bases and J 4 bases, with 4 bases left between them.

The sample holds a few counts of this clonotype. The chain links TRBV5-1 to TRBJ2-3; 12 positions match TRBD2. This CDR3 has 15 amino acids. V dropped 4 bases and J dropped 6; count of bases not matched to a gene: 6. CDR1 and CDR2 from the germline V gene are SGHRS and YFSETQ. The CDR3 region is CASSTRTSGVDTQYF. The DNA of the CDR3 is TGCGCCAGCAGCACCCGGACTAGCGGGGTTGATACGCAGTATTTT.

In its sample, this clonotype was seen many times. V gene TRBV24-1 combines with J gene TRBJ1-6; no reliable D call. CDR1 is KGHDR and CDR2 is SFDVKD in the germline V gene. V lost 1 base, J lost 7 bases, and 7 bases lay in between. CDR3 size: 14 residues. CDR3 nucleotide sequence: TGTGCCACCAGTGATTTCTACCCCAATTCACCCCTCCACTTT. Translation: CATSDFYPNSPLHF.

This clonotype was detected many times. The chain recombines TRBV5-1 with TRBJ2-7, with D perhaps assigned TRBD1 or TRBD2 (5 bases each). V was trimmed by 3 bases and J by 3 bases, leaving 13 bases between them. Germline CDR1 SGHRS, CDR2 YFSETQ. CDR3 size: 14 residues. The CDR3 region has the DNA TGCGCCAGCAGCTCGGGACCGACTGACTACGAGCAGTACTTC. Amino acids: CASSSGPTDYEQYF. The full variable domain, completed using reference TRBV5-1 and TRBJ2-7, is KAGVTQTPRYLIKTRGQQVTLSCSPISGHRSVSWYQQTPGQGLQFLFEYFSETQRNKGNFPGRFSGRQFSNSRSEMNVSTLELGDSALYLCASSSGPTDYEQYFGPGTRLTVT.

This clonotype was counted only a few times. The chain uses TRBV9 and TRBJ2-3; tentative D call: TRBD2 (6 bases). This CDR3 comprises 15 residues. Germline values: CDR1 SGDLS, CDR2 YYNGEE. Trimming pared 3 bases from V and 0 bases from J, leaving 11 bases between. CDR3 in amino acids: CASSGGLTSTDTQYF. The CDR3 DNA reads TGTGCCAGCAGCGGGGGACTCACTAGCACAGATACGCAGTATTTT.

The chain uses TRBV5-1 and TRBJ1-1; D gene ambiguous. The CDR3 runs 13 residues. Germline V gives CDR1 SGHRS, CDR2 YFSETQ. The germline V and J ends were trimmed by 0 bases and 4 bases, with 7 bases remaining between them. The CDR3 nucleotides read TGCGCCAGCAGCTTGGTGGACGTCACTGAAGCTTTCTTT. It codes for CASSLVDVTEAFF.

Notes on this clonotype: A read error may explain this, as a much larger clone is one base away. Here the CDR3 omits its conserved ending phenylalanine or tryptophan, so a read error is the likely source. The chain couples TRBV12-3 or TRBV12-4 to TRBJ2-2; no reliable D call. This CDR3 is 14 amino acids long. V was clipped by 3 bases and J by 2 bases, with 7 bases between them. The CDR3 region is CASSLPDNTGELFL. As DNA, the CDR3 is TGTGCCAGCAGTTTGCCGGATAACACCGGGGAGCTGTTTCTT.

V usage is TRBV12-5 and J usage is TRBJ2-2, with 9 bases identical to TRBD2. The CDR3 totals 15 residues. V gave up 6 bases and J gave up 4 bases; unmatched junction bases: 6. The germline CDR1 and CDR2 sequences are LGHNT and FRNRAP. CDR3 sequence reads: CASGSVAGVTGELFF. The CDR3 DNA is TGTGCTAGTGGCTCCGTAGCGGGAGTCACCGGGGAGCTGTTTTTT.

This clonotype was counted only a few times. The genes are TRBV20-1 and TRBJ2-3, with 16 bases that match TRBD2. The CDR3 extends over 17 amino acids. The junction had 6 bases not matched to a gene; V was cut back by 6 bases and J by 0 bases. Germline V lookup: CDR1 DFQATT, CDR2 SNEGSKA (reference sequence). The CDR3 loop is CSARGLAGGPSTDTQYF. The CDR3, as DNA: TGCAGTGCCCGGGGACTAGCGGGGGGGCCGAGCACAGATACGCAGTATTTT.